This TCR beta chain was observed in a study of cytomegalovirus exposure and HLA in healthy donors. Of note for this clone: The target antigen is unknown.

Study-wide findings and caveats: Later analysis showed TCR association rates varying by HLA locus, highest for DRB1 and lowest for HLA-C. An analysis done earlier found most TCR beta V segments productive about 87% or about 30% of the time.

Germline V gene sequence: CDR1 SGHRS, CDR2 YFSETQ. V lost 4 bases to trimming and J lost 2 bases, with 21 bases between them. There are 17 residues in the CDR3. PCR used 60 Vbeta primers and 13 Jbeta primers. Libraries were prepared by immunoSEQ multiplex PCR; TCRdb keeps only in-frame clonotypes and omits some of them. The table has some 150,000 clones, 71% seen once. The chain joins TRBV5-1 to TRBJ2-5; the D gene is possibly TRBD1 (5 bases). Specimen: PBMCs. The clonotype comes from a woman in her thirties in good health and CMV-seronegative. CDR3 in DNA: TGCGCCAGCAGCCAAAACTTCCTCCAGGGTGGGCAAGAGACCCAGTACTTC. Protein product: CASSQNFLQGGQETQYF.